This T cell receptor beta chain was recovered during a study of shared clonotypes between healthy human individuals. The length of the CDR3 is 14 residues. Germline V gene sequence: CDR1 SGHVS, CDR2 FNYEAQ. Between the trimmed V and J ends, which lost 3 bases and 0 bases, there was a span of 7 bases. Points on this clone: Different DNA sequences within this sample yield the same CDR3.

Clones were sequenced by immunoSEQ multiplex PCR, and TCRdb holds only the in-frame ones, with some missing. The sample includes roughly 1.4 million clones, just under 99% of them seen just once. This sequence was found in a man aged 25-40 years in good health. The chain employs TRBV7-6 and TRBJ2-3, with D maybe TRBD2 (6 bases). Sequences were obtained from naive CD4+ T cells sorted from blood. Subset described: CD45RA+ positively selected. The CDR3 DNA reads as TGTGCCAGCAGCTTCAGCGGGAGCACAGATACGCAGTATTTT. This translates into CASSFSGSTDTQYF.